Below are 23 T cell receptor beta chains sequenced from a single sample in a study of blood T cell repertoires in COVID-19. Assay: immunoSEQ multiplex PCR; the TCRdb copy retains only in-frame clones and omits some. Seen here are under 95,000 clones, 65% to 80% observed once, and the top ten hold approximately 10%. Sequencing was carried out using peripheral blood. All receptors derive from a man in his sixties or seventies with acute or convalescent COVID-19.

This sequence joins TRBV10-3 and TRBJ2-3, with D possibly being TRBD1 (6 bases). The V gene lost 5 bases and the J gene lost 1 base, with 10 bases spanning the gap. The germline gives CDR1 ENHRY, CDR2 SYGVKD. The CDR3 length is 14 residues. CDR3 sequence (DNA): TGTGCCATCAGTACCGACAGGCGCACAGATACGCAGTATTTT. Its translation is CAISTDRRTDTQYF.

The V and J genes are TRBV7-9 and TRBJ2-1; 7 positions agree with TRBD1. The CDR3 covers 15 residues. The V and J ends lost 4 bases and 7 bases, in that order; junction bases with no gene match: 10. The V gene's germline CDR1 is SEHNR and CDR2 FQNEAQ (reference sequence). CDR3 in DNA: TGTGCCAGCAGCTCCGGGGACAGAGTTCTTAATGAGCAGTTCTTC. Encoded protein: CASSSGDRVLNEQFF.

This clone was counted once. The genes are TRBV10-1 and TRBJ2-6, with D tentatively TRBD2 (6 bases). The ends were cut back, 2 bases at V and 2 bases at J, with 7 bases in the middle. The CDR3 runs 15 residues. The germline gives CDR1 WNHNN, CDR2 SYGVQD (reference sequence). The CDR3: CASSEGGTGANVLTF. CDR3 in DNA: TGCGCCAGCAGTGAGGGGGGGACTGGGGCCAACGTCCTGACTTTC.

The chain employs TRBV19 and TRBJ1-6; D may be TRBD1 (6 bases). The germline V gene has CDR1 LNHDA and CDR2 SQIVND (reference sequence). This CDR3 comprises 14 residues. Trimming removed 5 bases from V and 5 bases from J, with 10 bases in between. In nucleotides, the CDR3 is TGTGCCAGTAGTCCCGGACAGAATAATTCACCCCTCCACTTT. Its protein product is CASSPGQNNSPLHF. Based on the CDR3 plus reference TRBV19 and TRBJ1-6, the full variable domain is DGGITQSPKYLFRKEGQNVTLSCEQNLNHDAMYWYRQDPGQGLRLIYYSQIVNDFQKGDIAEGYSVSREKKESFPLTVTSAQKNPTAFYLCASSPGQNNSPLHFGNGTRLTVT.

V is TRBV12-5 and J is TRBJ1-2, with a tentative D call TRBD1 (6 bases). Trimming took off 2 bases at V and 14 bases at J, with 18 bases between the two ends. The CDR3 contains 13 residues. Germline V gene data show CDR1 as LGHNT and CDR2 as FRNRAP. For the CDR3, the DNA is TGTGCTAGTGGTTTGCACGACGAGGGGGAATATACCTTC. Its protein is CASGLHDEGEYTF.

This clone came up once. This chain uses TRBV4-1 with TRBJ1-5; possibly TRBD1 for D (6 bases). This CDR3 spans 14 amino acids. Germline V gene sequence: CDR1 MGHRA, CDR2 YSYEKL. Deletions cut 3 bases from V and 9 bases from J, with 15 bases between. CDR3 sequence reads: CASSHAQGKGPQHF. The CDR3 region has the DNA TGCGCCAGCAGCCATGCCCAGGGGAAAGGGCCCCAGCATTTT.

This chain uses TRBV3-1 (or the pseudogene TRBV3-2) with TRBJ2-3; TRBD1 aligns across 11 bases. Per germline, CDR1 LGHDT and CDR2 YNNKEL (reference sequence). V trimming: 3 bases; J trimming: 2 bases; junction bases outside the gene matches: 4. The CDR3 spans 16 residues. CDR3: CASSHGQGAYTDTQYF. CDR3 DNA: TGTGCCAGCAGCCACGGACAGGGGGCTTACACAGATACGCAGTATTTT.

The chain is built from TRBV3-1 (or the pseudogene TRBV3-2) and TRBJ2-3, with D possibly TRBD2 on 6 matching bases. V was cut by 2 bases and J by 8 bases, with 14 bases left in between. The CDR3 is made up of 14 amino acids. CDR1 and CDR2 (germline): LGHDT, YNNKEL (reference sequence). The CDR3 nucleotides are TGTGCCAGCAGCCAAAAAAGCGGGCTTGCTACGCAGTATTTT. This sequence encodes CASSQKSGLATQYF.

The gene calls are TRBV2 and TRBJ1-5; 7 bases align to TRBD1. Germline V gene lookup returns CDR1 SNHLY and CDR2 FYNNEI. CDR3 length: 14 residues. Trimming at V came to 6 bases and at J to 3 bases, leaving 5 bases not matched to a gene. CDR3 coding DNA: TGTGCCAGCAGAGGACAGGCAAACAATCAGCCCCAGCATTTT. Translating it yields CASRGQANNQPQHF.

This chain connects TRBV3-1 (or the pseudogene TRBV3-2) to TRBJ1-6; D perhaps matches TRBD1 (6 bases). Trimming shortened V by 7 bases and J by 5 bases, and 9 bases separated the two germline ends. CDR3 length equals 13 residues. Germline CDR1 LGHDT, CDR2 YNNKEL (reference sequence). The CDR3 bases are TGTGCCAGCACCGGGGGGCATAATTCACCCCTCCACTTT. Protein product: CASTGGHNSPLHF.

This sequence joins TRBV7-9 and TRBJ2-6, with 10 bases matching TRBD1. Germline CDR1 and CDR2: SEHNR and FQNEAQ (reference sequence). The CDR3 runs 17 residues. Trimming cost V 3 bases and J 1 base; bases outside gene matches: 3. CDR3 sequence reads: CASSFPDRGSGANVLTF. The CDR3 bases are TGTGCCAGCAGCTTTCCGGACAGGGGGTCTGGGGCCAACGTCCTGACTTTC.

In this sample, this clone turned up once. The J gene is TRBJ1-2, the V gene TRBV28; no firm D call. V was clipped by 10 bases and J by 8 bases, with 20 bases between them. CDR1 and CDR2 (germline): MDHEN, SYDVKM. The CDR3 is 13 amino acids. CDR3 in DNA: TGTGCCACCTCGGAGAGCGGGGTACGCGGCTACACCTTC. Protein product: CATSESGVRGYTF.

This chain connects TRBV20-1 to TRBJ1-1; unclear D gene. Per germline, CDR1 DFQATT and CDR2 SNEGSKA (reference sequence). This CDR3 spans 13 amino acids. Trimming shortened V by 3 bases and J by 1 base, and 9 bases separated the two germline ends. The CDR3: CSASKAGNTEAFF. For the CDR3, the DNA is TGCAGTGCTAGTAAGGCGGGGAACACTGAAGCTTTCTTT.

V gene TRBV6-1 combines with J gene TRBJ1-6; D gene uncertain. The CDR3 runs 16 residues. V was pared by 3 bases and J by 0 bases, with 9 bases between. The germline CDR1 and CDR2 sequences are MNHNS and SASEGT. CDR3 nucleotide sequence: TGTGCCAGCAGTGATTCGCGGAGCTCCTATAATTCACCCCTCCACTTT. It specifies CASSDSRSSYNSPLHF.

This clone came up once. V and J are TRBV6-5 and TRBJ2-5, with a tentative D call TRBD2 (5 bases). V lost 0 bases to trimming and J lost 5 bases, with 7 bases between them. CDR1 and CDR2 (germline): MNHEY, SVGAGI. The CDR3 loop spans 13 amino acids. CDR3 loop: CASSYSGDETQYF. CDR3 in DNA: TGTGCCAGCAGTTACTCGGGAGATGAGACCCAGTACTTC.

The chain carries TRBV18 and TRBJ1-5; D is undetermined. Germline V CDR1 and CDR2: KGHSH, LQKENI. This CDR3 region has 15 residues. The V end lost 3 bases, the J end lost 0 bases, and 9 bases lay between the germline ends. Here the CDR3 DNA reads TGTGCCAGCTCACCCCCCGGCGGTAGCAATCAGCCCCAGCATTTT. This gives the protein CASSPPGGSNQPQHF.

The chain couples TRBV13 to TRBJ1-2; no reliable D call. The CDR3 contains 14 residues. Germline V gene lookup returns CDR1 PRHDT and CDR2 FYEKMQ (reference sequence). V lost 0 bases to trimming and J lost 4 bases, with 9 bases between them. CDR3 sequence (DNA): TGTGCCAGCAGCTTAGGCCCAGGTCTCTATGGCTACACCTTC. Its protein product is CASSLGPGLYGYTF.

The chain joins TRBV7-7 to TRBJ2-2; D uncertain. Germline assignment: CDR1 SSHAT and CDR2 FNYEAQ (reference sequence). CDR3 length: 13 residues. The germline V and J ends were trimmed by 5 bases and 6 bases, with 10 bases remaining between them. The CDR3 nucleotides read TGTGCCAGCAGCCGTTCAGAGGCCGGGGAGCTGTTTTTT. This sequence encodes CASSRSEAGELFF. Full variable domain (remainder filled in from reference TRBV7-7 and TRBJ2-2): GAGVSQSPRYKVTKRGQDVTLRCDPISSHATLYWYQQALGQGPEFLTYFNYEAQPDKSGLPSDRFSAERPEGSISTLTIQRTEQRDSAMYRCASSRSEAGELFFGEGSRLTVL.

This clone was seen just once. The CDR3, as DNA: TGTGCCAGCAGCAACGGACAGGGGGCGCCTCGGGAGCAGTACTTC. Amino acid sequence: CASSNGQGAPREQYF. The V call is TRBV11-2, the J call TRBJ2-7, with 11 bases that match TRBD1. Germline V gene lookup returns CDR1 SGHAT and CDR2 FQNNGV. V shed 5 bases, J shed 7 bases, and the junction held 10 bases outside the gene matches. The CDR3 extends over 15 amino acids.

Here the CDR3 DNA reads TGTGCCAGTAGCCTAGCGGGGACCAGCACAGATACGCAGTATTTT. Amino acids: CASSLAGTSTDTQYF. The V gene is TRBV7-3, the J gene TRBJ2-3; 9 positions agree with TRBD2. V shed 9 bases and J 0 bases; nucleotides not matched to a gene: 7. Germline V gene data show CDR1 as SGHTA and CDR2 as FQGTGA. This CDR3 is built from 15 residues.

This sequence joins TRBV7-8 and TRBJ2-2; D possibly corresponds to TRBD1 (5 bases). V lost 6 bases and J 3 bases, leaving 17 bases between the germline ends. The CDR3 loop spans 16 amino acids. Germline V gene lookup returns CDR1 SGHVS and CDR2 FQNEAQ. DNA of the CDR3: TGTGCCAGCAGACCGTCTGGGCTAGGGGACACCGGGGAGCTGTTTTTT. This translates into CASRPSGLGDTGELFF.

DNA for the CDR3: TGTGCCAGTAGCCCTATCGTCAGGGGGCCCCTCTACGAGCAGTACTTC. Residues: CASSPIVRGPLYEQYF. The rearrangement links TRBV19 to TRBJ2-7; the match to TRBD1 covers 8 bases. This CDR3 is 16 amino acids long. V lost 6 bases, J lost 3 bases, and 13 bases stayed unmatched. Germline V gene lookup returns CDR1 LNHDA and CDR2 SQIVND (reference sequence).

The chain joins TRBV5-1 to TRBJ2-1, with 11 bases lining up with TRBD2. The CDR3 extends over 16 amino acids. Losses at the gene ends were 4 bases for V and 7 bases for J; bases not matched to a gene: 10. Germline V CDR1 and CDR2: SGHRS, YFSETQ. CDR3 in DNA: TGCGCCAGCAGCAACCATGCTAGCGGGGGGAATAATGAGCAGTTCTTC. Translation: CASSNHASGGNNEQFF. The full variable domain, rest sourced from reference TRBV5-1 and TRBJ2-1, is KAGVTQTPRYLIKTRGQQVTLSCSPISGHRSVSWYQQTPGQGLQFLFEYFSETQRNKGNFPGRFSGRQFSNSRSEMNVSTLELGDSALYLCASSNHASGGNNEQFFGPGTRLTVL.